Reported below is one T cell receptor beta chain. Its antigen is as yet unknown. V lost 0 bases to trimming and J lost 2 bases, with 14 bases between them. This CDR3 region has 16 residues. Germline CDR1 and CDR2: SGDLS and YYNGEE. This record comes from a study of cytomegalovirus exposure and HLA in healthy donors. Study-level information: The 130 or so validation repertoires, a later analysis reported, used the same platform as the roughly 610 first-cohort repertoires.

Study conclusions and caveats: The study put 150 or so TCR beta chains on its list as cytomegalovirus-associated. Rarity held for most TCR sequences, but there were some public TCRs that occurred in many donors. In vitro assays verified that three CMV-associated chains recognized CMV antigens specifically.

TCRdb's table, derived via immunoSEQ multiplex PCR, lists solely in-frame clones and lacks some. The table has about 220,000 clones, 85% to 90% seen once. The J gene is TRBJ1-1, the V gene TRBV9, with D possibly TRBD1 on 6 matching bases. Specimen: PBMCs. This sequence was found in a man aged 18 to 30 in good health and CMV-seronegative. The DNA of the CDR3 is TGTGCCAGCAGCGTAGGGTTTGGGGGCCTCAACACTGAAGCTTTCTTT. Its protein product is CASSVGFGGLNTEAFF.